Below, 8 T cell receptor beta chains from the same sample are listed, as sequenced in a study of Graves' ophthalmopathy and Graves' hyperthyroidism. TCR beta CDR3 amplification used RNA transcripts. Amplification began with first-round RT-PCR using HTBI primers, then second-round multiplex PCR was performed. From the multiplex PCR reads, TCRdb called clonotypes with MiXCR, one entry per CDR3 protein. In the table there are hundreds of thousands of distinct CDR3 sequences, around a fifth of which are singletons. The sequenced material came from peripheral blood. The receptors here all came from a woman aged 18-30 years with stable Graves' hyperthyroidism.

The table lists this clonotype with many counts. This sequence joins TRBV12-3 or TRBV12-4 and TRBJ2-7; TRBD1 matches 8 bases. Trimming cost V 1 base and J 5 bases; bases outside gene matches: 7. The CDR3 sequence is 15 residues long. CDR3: CASSLGTGPFNEQYF. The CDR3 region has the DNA TGTGCCAGCAGTTTAGGGACAGGGCCCTTTAACGAGCAGTACTTC.

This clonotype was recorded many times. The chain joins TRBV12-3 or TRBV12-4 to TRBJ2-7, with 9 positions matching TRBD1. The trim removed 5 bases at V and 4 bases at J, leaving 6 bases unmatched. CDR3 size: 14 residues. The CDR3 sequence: CASSHRDRVYEQYF. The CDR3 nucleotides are TGTGCCAGCAGTCACCGGGACAGGGTATACGAGCAGTACTTC.

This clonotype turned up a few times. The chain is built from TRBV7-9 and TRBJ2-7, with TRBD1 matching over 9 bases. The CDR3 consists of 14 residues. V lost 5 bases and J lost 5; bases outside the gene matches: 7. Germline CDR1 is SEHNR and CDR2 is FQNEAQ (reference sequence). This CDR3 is CASSPRTGDDEQYF. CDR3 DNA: TGTGCCAGCAGCCCACGGACAGGGGACGACGAGCAGTACTTC.

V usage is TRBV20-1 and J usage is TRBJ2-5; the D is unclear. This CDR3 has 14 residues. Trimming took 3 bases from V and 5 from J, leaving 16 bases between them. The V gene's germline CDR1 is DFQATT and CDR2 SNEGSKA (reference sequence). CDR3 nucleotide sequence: TGCAGTGCTAGCGTGGACCCCGCTCAGGAGACCCAGTACTTC. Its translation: CSASVDPAQETQYF.

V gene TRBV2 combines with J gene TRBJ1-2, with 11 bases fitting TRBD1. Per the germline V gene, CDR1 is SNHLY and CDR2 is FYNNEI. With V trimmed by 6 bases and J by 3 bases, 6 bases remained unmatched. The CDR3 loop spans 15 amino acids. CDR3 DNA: TGTGCCAGCAGGAAGGGACAGGGGGATTACTATGGCTACACCTTC. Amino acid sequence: CASRKGQGDYYGYTF.

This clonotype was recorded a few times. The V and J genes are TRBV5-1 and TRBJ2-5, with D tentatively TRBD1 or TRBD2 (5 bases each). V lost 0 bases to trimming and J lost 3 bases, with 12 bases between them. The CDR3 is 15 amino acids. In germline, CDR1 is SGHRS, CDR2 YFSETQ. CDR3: CASSLVGTEEETQYF. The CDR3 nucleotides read TGCGCCAGCAGCTTGGTAGGGACGGAGGAAGAGACCCAGTACTTC.

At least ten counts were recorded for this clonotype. CDR3 sequence (DNA): TGTGCCAGCAGTTACCGGGGACTAGCGACGAACACCGGGGAGCTGTTTTTT. Protein product: CASSYRGLATNTGELFF. The chain carries TRBV6-5 and TRBJ2-2; 10 nucleotides agree with TRBD2. Germline loops: CDR1 MNHEY, CDR2 SVGAGI. The trim removed 2 bases at V and 0 bases at J, leaving 3 bases unmatched. The CDR3 extends over 17 amino acids.

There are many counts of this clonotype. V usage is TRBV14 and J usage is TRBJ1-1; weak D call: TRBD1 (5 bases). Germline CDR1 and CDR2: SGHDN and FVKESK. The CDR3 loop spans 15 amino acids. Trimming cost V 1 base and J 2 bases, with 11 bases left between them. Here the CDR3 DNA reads TGTGCCAGCAGCCAAGGGGGCCAGGGCAACACTGAAGCTTTCTTT. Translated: CASSQGGQGNTEAFF. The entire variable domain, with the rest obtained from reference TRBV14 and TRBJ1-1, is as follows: EAGVTQFPSHSVIEKGQTVTLRCDPISGHDNLYWYRRVMGKEIKFLLHFVKESKQDESGMPNNRFLAERTGGTYSTLKVQPAELEDSGVYFCASSQGGQGNTEAFFGQGTRLTVV.